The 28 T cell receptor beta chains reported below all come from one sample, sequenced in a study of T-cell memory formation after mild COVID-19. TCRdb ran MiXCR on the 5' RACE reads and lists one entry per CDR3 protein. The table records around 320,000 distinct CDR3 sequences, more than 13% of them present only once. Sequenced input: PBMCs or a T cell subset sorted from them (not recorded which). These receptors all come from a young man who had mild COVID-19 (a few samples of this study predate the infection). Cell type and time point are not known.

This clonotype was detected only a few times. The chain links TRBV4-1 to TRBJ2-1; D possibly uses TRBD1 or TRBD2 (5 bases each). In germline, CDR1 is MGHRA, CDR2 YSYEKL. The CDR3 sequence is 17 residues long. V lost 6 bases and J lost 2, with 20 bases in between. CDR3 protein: CASRSGNGQGAYNEQFF. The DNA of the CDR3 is TGCGCCAGCAGGAGCGGAAACGGGCAGGGCGCCTACAATGAGCAGTTCTTC.

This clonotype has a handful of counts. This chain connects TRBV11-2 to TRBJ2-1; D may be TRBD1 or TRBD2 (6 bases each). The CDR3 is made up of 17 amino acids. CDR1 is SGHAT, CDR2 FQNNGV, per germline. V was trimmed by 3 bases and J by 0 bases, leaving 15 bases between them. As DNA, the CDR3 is TGTGCCAGCAGCTTCGCCCGGGGGCGGAGCTCCTACAATGAGCAGTTCTTC. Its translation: CASSFARGRSSYNEQFF.

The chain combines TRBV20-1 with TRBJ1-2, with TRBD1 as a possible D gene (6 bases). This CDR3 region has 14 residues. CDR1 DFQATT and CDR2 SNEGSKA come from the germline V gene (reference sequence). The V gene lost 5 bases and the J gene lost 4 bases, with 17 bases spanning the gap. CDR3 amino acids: CSASFGGPSYGYTF. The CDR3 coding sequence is TGCAGTGCTTCATTTGGGGGGCCTAGCTATGGCTACACCTTC.

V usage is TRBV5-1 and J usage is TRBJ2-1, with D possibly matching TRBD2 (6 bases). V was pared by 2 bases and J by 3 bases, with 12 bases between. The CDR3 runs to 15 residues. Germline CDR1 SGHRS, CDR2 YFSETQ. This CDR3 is CASSLVAENYNEQFF. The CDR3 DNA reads TGCGCCAGCAGCTTAGTAGCGGAAAACTACAATGAGCAGTTCTTC.

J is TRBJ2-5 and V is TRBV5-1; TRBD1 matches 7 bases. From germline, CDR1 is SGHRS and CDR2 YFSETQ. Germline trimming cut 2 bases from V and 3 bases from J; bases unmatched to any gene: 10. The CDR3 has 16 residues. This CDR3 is CASSFSTGTGEETQYF. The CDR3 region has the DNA TGCGCCAGCAGCTTCTCGACAGGGACCGGAGAAGAGACCCAGTACTTC.

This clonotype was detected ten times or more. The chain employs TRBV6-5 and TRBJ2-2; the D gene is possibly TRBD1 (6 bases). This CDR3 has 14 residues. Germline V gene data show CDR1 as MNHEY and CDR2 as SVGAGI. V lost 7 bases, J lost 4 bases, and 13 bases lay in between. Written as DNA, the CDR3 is TGTGCCAGCAAGTGGACAGCGCCCACCGGGGAGCTGTTTTTT. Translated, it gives CASKWTAPTGELFF.

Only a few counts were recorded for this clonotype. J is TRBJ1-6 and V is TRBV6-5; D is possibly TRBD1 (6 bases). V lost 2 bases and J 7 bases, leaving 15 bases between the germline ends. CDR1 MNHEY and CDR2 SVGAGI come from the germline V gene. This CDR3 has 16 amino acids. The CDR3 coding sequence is TGTGCCAGCAGTTACCGGGGGCAGGGGAAAAATTCACCCCTCCACTTT. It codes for CASSYRGQGKNSPLHF.

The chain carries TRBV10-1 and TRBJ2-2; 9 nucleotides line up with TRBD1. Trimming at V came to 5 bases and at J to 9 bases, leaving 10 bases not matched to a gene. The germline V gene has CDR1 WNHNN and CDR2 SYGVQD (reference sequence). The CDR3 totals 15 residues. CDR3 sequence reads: CASSKGQGVGRELFF. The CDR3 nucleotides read TGCGCCAGCAGTAAGGGACAGGGTGTTGGTCGGGAGCTGTTTTTT.

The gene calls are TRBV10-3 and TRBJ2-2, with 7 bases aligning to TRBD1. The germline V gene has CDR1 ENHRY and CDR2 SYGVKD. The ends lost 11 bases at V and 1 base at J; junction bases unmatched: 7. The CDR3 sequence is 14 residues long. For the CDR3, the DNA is TGTGCCGTCCGGACAGGCGAGAACACCGGGGAGCTGTTTTTT. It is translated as CAVRTGENTGELFF.

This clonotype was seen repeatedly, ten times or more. CDR3 coding DNA: TGTGCCAGCAGCCTGGGACAGGTTTCTGAAAAACTGTTTTTT. It codes for CASSLGQVSEKLFF. The chain combines TRBV7-9 with TRBJ1-4; 8 bases agree with TRBD1. V trimming: 5 bases; J trimming: 7 bases; junction bases outside the gene matches: 6. CDR3 length equals 14 residues. Germline loops: CDR1 SEHNR, CDR2 FQNEAQ (reference sequence).

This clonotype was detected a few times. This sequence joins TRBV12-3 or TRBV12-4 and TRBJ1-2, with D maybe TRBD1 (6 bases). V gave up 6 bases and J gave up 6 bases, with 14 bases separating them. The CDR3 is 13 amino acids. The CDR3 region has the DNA TGTGCCAGCAGGCTCAGGGGTGGGAATGGCTACACCTTC. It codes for CASRLRGGNGYTF.

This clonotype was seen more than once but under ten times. The CDR3 sequence is CASLGTPSYNEQFF. The CDR3 DNA reads TGTGCCAGCTTAGGGACGCCCTCCTACAATGAGCAGTTCTTC. The J gene is TRBJ2-1, the V gene TRBV7-2; perhaps D is TRBD1 or TRBD2 (5 bases each). V was trimmed by 8 bases and J by 0 bases, leaving 11 bases between them. The germline V gene encodes CDR1 SGHTA and CDR2 FQGNSA. The CDR3 is 14 residues long.

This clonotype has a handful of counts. CDR3 residues: CSARDWSGQSSYNSPLHF. The CDR3 DNA reads as TGCAGTGCTAGAGATTGGTCGGGACAGAGCTCCTATAATTCACCCCTCCACTTT. J is TRBJ1-6 and V is TRBV20-1, with TRBD1 matching over 7 bases. V shed 0 bases and J 0 bases; nucleotides not matched to a gene: 8. Germline V gives CDR1 DFQATT, CDR2 SNEGSKA (reference sequence). The CDR3 has 18 residues.

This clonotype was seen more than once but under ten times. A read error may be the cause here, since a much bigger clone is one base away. CDR3 loop: CAGRFDSSQPQHF. The DNA for the CDR3 is TGTGCCGGCAGGTTCGACAGCAGTCAGCCCCAGCATTTT. This chain links TRBV7-9 with TRBJ1-5; D might be TRBD1 (5 bases). The CDR3 is 13 amino acids. Germline CDR1 reads SEHNR; CDR2 reads FQNEAQ (reference sequence).

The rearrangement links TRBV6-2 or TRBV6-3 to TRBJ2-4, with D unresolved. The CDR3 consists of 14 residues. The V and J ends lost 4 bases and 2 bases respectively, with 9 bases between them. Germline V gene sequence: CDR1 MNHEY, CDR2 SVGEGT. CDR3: CASSFRSSKNIQYF. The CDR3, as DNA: TGTGCCAGCAGTTTCCGTTCATCCAAAAACATTCAGTACTTC.

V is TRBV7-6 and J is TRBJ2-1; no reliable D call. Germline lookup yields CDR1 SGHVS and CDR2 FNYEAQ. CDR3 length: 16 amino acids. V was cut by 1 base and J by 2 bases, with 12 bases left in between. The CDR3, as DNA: TGTGCCAGCAGCTTAGACGGACCACCTCCCTACAATGAGCAGTTCTTC. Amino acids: CASSLDGPPPYNEQFF.

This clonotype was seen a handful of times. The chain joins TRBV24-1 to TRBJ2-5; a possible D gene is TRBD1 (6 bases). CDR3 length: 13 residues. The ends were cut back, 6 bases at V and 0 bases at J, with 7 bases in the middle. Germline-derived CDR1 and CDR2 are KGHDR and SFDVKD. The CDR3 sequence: CATSSGDQETQYF. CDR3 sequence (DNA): TGTGCCACCAGTTCAGGGGACCAAGAGACCCAGTACTTC.

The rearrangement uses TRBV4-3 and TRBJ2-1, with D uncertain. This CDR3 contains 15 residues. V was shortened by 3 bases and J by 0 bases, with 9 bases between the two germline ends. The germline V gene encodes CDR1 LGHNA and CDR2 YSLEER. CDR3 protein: CASSHLVNSYNEQFF. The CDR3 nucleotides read TGCGCCAGCAGCCATCTAGTGAACTCCTACAATGAGCAGTTCTTC.

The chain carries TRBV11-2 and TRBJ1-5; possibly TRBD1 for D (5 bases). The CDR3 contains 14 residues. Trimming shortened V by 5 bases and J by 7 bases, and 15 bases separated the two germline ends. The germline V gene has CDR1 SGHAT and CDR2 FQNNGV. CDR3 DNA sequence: TGTGCCAGCAGCCTGGATGACAGCCGGCAGCCCCAGCATTTT. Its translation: CASSLDDSRQPQHF. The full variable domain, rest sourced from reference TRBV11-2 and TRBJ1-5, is EAGVAQSPRYKIIEKRQSVAFWCNPISGHATLYWYQQILGQGPKLLIQFQNNGVVDDSQLPKDRFSAERLKGVDSTLKIQPAKLEDSAVYLCASSLDDSRQPQHFGDGTRLSIL.

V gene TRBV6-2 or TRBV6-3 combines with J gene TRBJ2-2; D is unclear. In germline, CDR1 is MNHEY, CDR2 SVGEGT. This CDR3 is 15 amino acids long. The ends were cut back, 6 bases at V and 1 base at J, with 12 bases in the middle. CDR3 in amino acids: CASSPVRLNTGELFF. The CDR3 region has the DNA TGTGCCAGCAGCCCCGTGAGACTGAACACCGGGGAGCTGTTTTTT.

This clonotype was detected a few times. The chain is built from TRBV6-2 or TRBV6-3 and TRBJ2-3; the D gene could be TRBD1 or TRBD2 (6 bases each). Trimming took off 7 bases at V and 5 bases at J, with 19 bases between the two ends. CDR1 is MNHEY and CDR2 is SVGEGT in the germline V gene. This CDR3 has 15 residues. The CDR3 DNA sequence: TGTGCCAGCACCATGAGAGGGGGGTATGTAGATACGCAGTATTTT. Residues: CASTMRGGYVDTQYF.

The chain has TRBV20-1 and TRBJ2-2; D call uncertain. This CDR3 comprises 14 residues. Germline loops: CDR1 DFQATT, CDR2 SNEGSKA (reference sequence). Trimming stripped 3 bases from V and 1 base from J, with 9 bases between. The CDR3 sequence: CSASGQKNTGELFF. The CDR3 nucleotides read TGCAGTGCTAGTGGTCAGAAGAACACCGGGGAGCTGTTTTTT.

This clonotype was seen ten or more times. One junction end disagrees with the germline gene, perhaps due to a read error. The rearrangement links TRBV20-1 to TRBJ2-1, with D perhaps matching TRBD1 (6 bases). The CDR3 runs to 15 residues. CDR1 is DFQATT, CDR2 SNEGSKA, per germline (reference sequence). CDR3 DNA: TGCAGTGCTCGAGAGGGGAGACAGGCCTACAATGAGCAGTTCTTC. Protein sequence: CSAREGRQAYNEQFF.

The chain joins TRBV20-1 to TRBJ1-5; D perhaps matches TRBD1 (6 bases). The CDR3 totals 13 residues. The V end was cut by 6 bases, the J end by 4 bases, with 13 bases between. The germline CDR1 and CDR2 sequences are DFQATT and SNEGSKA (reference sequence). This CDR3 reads CSATRGTNQPQHF. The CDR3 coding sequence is TGCAGTGCGACCCGGGGGACAAATCAGCCCCAGCATTTT.

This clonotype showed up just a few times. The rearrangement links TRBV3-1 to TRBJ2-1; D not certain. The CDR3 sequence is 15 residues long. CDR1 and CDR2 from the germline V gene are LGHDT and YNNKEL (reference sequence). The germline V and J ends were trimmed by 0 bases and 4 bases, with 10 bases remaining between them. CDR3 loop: CASSQESLTYNEQFF. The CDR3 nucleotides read TGTGCCAGCAGCCAAGAGAGTCTTACTTACAATGAGCAGTTCTTC.

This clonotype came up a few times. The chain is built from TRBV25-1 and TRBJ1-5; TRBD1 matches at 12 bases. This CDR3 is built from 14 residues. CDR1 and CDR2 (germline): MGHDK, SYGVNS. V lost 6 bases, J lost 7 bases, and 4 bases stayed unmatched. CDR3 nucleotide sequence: TGTGCCAGCAGAGGGACAGGGGGCGGACAGCCCCAGCATTTT. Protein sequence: CASRGTGGGQPQHF.

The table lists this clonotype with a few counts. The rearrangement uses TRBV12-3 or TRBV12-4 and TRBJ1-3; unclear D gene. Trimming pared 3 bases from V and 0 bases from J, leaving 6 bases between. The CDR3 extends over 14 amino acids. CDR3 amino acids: CASSLVNSGNTIYF. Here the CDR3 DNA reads TGTGCCAGCAGTTTGGTGAACTCTGGAAACACCATATATTTT.

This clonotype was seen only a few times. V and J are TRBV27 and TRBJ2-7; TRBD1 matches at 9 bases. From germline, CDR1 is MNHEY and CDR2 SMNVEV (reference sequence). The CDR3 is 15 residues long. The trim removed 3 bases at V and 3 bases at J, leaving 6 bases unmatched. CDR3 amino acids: CASSLGQGGFYEQYF. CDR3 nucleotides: TGTGCCAGCAGTTTGGGACAGGGAGGGTTCTACGAGCAGTACTTC.